One sample yielded the 5 T cell receptor beta chains listed below, sequenced in a study of T-cell memory formation after mild COVID-19. Each CDR3 protein gets one entry after TCRdb re-called the 5' RACE reads with MiXCR. The sample includes around 340,000 distinct CDR3 sequences, approximately 13% of them seen just once. The specimen was PBMCs or a T cell subset sorted from them (not recorded which). The source is a young man who had mild COVID-19 (a few samples of this study predate the infection). Cell type and time point are not known.

This clonotype was recorded many times. The chain combines TRBV2 with TRBJ2-7; tentative D call: TRBD1 (7 bases). Germline CDR1 SNHLY, CDR2 FYNNEI. Trimming took off 6 bases at V and 4 bases at J, with 19 bases between the two ends. This CDR3 region has 15 residues. The DNA of the CDR3 is TGTGCCAGCAGCGCCTCGGAGGGGGCGACGTACGAGCAGTACTTC. Translating gives CASSASEGATYEQYF.

This clonotype has only a few counts. The genes are TRBV18 and TRBJ1-5, with 10 positions matching TRBD1. Germline loops: CDR1 KGHSH, CDR2 LQKENI. The CDR3 length is 15 residues. With V trimmed by 6 bases and J by 6 bases, 8 bases remained unmatched. CDR3 amino acids: CASSQLGQGVQPQHF. CDR3 nucleotide sequence: TGTGCCAGCTCTCAACTCGGACAGGGGGTTCAGCCCCAGCATTTT. The complete variable domain, with remaining parts taken from reference TRBV18 and TRBJ1-5, reads NAGVMQNPRHLVRRRGQEARLRCSPMKGHSHVYWYRQLPEEGLKFMVYLQKENIIDESGMPKERFSAEFPKEGPSILRIQQVVRGDSAAYFCASSQLGQGVQPQHFGDGTRLSIL.

This clonotype appeared a few times. The rearrangement uses TRBV29-1 and TRBJ2-7; TRBD2 is a possible D gene (6 bases). This CDR3 has 14 amino acids. In germline, CDR1 is SQVTM, CDR2 ANQGSEA. V lost 3 bases, J lost 0 bases, and 12 bases lay in between. The CDR3 region is CSVDVGLHSYEQYF. CDR3 DNA: TGCAGCGTTGATGTGGGACTCCACTCCTACGAGCAGTACTTC.

This clonotype was observed many times. The V call is TRBV7-2, the J call TRBJ2-1, with D unresolved. CDR1 is SGHTA, CDR2 FQGNSA, per germline. V lost 3 bases and J 0 bases, leaving 15 bases between the germline ends. The CDR3 is 17 amino acids. The CDR3 bases are TGTGCCAGCAGCTTGATTGGGGTGGTCGTCTCCTACAATGAGCAGTTCTTC. Translated, it gives CASSLIGVVVSYNEQFF.

This chain connects TRBV12-3 or TRBV12-4 to TRBJ2-3; 9 positions agree with TRBD2. This CDR3 is 14 amino acids long. The V and J ends lost 7 bases and 8 bases, in that order; junction bases with no gene match: 10. The chain's CDR3 is CASNGGGAVGTQYF. The CDR3 bases are TGTGCCAGCAATGGCGGGGGGGCAGTGGGTACGCAGTATTTT.